Below, 20 T cell receptor beta chains from the same sample are listed, as sequenced in a study of blood T cell repertoires in COVID-19. The table came from immunoSEQ multiplex PCR; TCRdb's copy has only in-frame clones and leaves some out. The data show about 350,000 clones, roughly 87% seen once. The specimen sequenced was PBMCs or T cells enriched from blood (not recorded which). The receptors shown here come from a woman between 25 and 40 years old who had recovered from COVID-19.

Only a few counts were recorded for this clone. This same CDR3 is encoded by further DNA sequences in the sample. The J gene is TRBJ2-7, the V gene TRBV7-9; D uncertain. From germline, CDR1 is SEHNR and CDR2 FQNEAQ (reference sequence). The CDR3 has 12 residues. The V end lost 2 bases, the J end lost 1 base, and 3 bases lay between the germline ends. CDR3 nucleotide sequence: TGTGCCAGCAGCTTATCGTCCTACGAGCAGTACTTC. This encodes CASSLSSYEQYF.

This sequence joins TRBV7-9 and TRBJ2-1, with 10 positions matching TRBD2. J was trimmed by 4 bases and V by 6 bases; bases with no gene match: 0. Germline CDR1 reads SEHNR; CDR2 reads FQNEAQ (reference sequence). The CDR3 totals 13 residues. As DNA, the CDR3 is TGTGCCAGCAGACTAGCGGGGTACAATGAGCAGTTCTTC. Its protein is CASRLAGYNEQFF.

This chain joins TRBV3-1 (or the pseudogene TRBV3-2) and TRBJ2-7; D may be TRBD1 (6 bases). The V end lost 2 bases, the J end lost 6 bases, and 11 bases lay between the germline ends. The CDR3 is made up of 13 amino acids. CDR1 LGHDT and CDR2 YNNKEL come from the germline V gene (reference sequence). As DNA, the CDR3 is TGTGCCAGCAGCCAATCACAGGGTCGCGAGCAGTACTTC. Translating it yields CASSQSQGREQYF.

CDR3 in amino acids: CASTSGGGITGELFF. The CDR3 region has the DNA TGTGCCAGCACCTCCGGGGGGGGCATCACCGGGGAGCTGTTTTTT. This chain uses TRBV11-3 with TRBJ2-2; 8 nucleotides match TRBD2. J gave up 4 bases and V 7 bases, and 8 bases lay outside the gene matches. Germline V gene lookup returns CDR1 SGHNT and CDR2 YENEEA. The CDR3 runs to 15 residues.

This clone was counted a few times. The V gene is TRBV30, the J gene TRBJ2-5, with 9 bases identical to TRBD1. The J segment lost 0 bases and the V segment lost 2 bases, leaving 10 bases of the junction unmatched. CDR1 and CDR2 from the germline V gene are GTSNPN and SVGIG (reference sequence). CDR3 length: 17 amino acids. Written as DNA, the CDR3 is TGTGCCTGGAGTCACCCCTGGGGGGACAGGGACCAAGAGACCCAGTACTTC. It is translated as CAWSHPWGDRDQETQYF.

This rearrangement joins TRBV30 to TRBJ2-7, with D tentatively TRBD2 (6 bases). The CDR3 spans 12 residues. Per the germline V gene, CDR1 is GTSNPN and CDR2 is SVGIG (reference sequence). Trimming removed 5 bases at V and 4 bases at J, with 12 bases between. The CDR3 nucleotides are TGTGCCTGGGGTGGGGGGTTTTACGAGCAGTACTTC. Amino acids: CAWGGGFYEQYF.

This chain connects TRBV9 to TRBJ2-1; D might be TRBD2 (5 bases). The germline CDR1 and CDR2 sequences are SGDLS and YYNGEE. The CDR3 runs 15 residues. Trimming left V 0 bases short and J 7 bases short, with 14 bases between. This chain's CDR3 is CASSVDAGGWNEQFF. The CDR3, as DNA: TGTGCCAGCAGCGTAGACGCAGGCGGGTGGAATGAGCAGTTCTTC.

The chain carries TRBV2 and TRBJ2-1; tentatively, D is TRBD2 (5 bases). Germline V lookup: CDR1 SNHLY, CDR2 FYNNEI. The CDR3 loop spans 14 amino acids. V lost 0 bases, J lost 7 bases, and 10 bases lay in between. CDR3 protein: CASSEALRLNEQFF. CDR3 bases: TGTGCCAGCAGTGAAGCGCTTCGACTAAATGAGCAGTTCTTC.

V usage is TRBV28 and J usage is TRBJ2-7, with a weak D call TRBD1 (6 bases). Per the germline V gene, CDR1 is MDHEN and CDR2 is SYDVKM. CDR3 length: 17 residues. With 4 bases removed from V and 3 bases from J, the gap between germline ends came to 22 bases. The CDR3, as DNA: TGTGCCAGCAGTTCCATCCCCGACAGGCGACCAGACTACGAGCAGTACTTC. It codes for CASSSIPDRRPDYEQYF.

The chain joins TRBV24-1 to TRBJ1-5; weak D call: TRBD1 (6 bases). Looked up from germline, CDR1 is KGHDR and CDR2 is SFDVKD. Deletions cut 5 bases from V and 4 bases from J, with 8 bases between. The CDR3 covers 13 residues. CDR3 in DNA: TGTGCCACCAGTGGCAGGGGTAATCAGCCCCAGCATTTT. It yields the protein CATSGRGNQPQHF.

This clone was recorded once. The gene calls are TRBV5-5 and TRBJ2-2; no firm D call. V lost 0 bases, J lost 4 bases, and 13 bases lay in between. CDR3 size: 16 residues. Germline lookup yields CDR1 SGHKS and CDR2 YYEKEE (reference sequence). This CDR3 is CASSLEALRGTGELFF. In nucleotides, the CDR3 is TGTGCCAGCAGCTTGGAGGCACTCCGCGGCACCGGGGAGCTGTTTTTT.

The J gene is TRBJ1-5, the V gene TRBV4-1, with D uncertain. The CDR3 has 18 amino acids. V was shortened by 2 bases and J by 2 bases, with 19 bases between the two germline ends. Germline CDR1 reads MGHRA; CDR2 reads YSYEKL. CDR3 nucleotide sequence: TGCGCCAGCAGCCAAATTATATCTCGGGTCCAAGGCAATCAGCCCCAGCATTTT. Its translation: CASSQIISRVQGNQPQHF.

The chain carries TRBV2 and TRBJ2-5; the D gene is possibly TRBD2 (5 bases). The germline V gene has CDR1 SNHLY and CDR2 FYNNEI. The CDR3 runs 13 residues. V lost 5 bases and J lost 3, with 10 bases in between. The CDR3 loop reads CASSKGLEETQYF. The CDR3 DNA reads as TGTGCCAGCAGTAAAGGACTGGAAGAGACCCAGTACTTC.

Notes on this clone: Possible read error: a much larger clone is one base away. This chain connects TRBV7-9 to TRBJ1-5, with 7 nucleotides matching TRBD1. CDR1 SEHNR and CDR2 FQNEAQ come from the germline V gene (reference sequence). This CDR3 spans 15 amino acids. Trimming cost V 5 bases and J 0 bases; bases outside gene matches: 4. CDR3 protein: CASSRTGDSNQPQHF. In nucleotides, the CDR3 is TGTGCCAGCAGCCGGACAGGCGATAGCAATCAGCCCCAGCATTTT.

The chain is built from TRBV6-2 or TRBV6-3 and TRBJ1-1, with D perhaps matching TRBD1 (6 bases). V gave up 0 bases and J gave up 8 bases, with 10 bases separating them. Germline V gene sequence: CDR1 MNHEY, CDR2 SVGEGT. This CDR3 contains 13 residues. The CDR3 DNA reads TGTGCCAGCAGTTACTCAGGACAGACAGAAGCTTTCTTT. It yields the protein CASSYSGQTEAFF.

The chain carries TRBV7-2 and TRBJ1-1; D uncertain. This CDR3 has 14 amino acids. Germline V CDR1 and CDR2: SGHTA, FQGNSA. V lost 3 bases and J lost 1, with 9 bases in between. The CDR3 loop is CASSFPGRNTEAFF. In nucleotides, the CDR3 is TGTGCCAGCAGCTTTCCTGGGCGGAACACTGAAGCTTTCTTT.

V is TRBV5-8 and J is TRBJ2-7; TRBD2 matches 8 bases. This CDR3 region has 14 residues. Germline V gene sequence: CDR1 SGHTS, CDR2 YDEGEE. J lost 4 bases, V lost 4 bases, and 7 bases had no gene match. The CDR3 nucleotides are TGTGCCAGCAGCCCTCGGGGGGGGCTTTACGAGCAGTACTTC. Its protein product is CASSPRGGLYEQYF.

The J gene is TRBJ1-1, the V gene TRBV2; D ambiguous. Trimming removed 6 bases at V and 0 bases at J, with 8 bases between. The length of the CDR3 is 13 residues. Germline V CDR1 and CDR2: SNHLY, FYNNEI. Written as DNA, the CDR3 is TGTGCCAGCAGAACGGTCATGAACACTGAAGCTTTCTTT. Amino acids: CASRTVMNTEAFF. Based on the CDR3 plus reference TRBV2 and TRBJ1-1, the full variable domain is EPEVTQTPSHQVTQMGQEVILRCVPISNHLYFYWYRQILGQKVEFLVSFYNNEISEKSEIFDDQFSVERPDGSNFTLKIRSTKLEDSAMYFCASRTVMNTEAFFGQGTRLTVV.

The V call is TRBV18, the J call TRBJ2-7, with D uncertain. This CDR3 has 15 residues. Trimming left V 0 bases short and J 2 bases short, with 11 bases between. The germline V gene encodes CDR1 KGHSH and CDR2 LQKENI. CDR3 protein: CASSPPPSGPYEQYF. The CDR3 DNA sequence: TGTGCCAGCTCACCACCGCCTAGTGGCCCCTACGAGCAGTACTTC.

The chain couples TRBV5-1 to TRBJ2-7, with D possibly matching TRBD2 (6 bases). CDR3 length: 15 amino acids. From germline, CDR1 is SGHRS and CDR2 YFSETQ. V lost 0 bases and J lost 1, with 11 bases in between. As DNA, the CDR3 is TGCGCCAGCAGCTTGGGGGGAGGATTTTCCTACGAGCAGTACTTC. Its translation is CASSLGGGFSYEQYF.